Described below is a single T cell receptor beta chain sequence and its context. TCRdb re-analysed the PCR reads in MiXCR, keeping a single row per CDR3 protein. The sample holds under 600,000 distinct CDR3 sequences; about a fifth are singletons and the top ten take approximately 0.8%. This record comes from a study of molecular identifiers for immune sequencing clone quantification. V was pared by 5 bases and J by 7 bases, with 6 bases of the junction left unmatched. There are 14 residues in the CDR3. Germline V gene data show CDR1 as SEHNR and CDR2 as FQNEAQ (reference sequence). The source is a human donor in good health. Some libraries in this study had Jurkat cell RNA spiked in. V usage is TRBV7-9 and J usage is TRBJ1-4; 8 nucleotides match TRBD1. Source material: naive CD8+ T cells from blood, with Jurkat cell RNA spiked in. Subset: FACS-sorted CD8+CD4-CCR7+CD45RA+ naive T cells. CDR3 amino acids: CASSPPGTGEKLFF. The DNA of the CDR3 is TGTGCCAGCAGCCCTCCCGGGACAGGTGAAAAACTGTTTTTT.